These 12 T cell receptor beta chains came from one sample sequenced in a study of T cell repertoires in cytomegalovirus infection. Each CDR3 protein is one row after TCRdb ran MiXCR on the reads. The data show about 570,000 distinct CDR3 sequences, over 35% seen once. Antigens for these TCRs are unknown. The specimen was cultured PBMCs, collected from culture after CMV antigen stimulation. All receptors derive from a human donor in good health (CMV status not recorded). Some clones in this sample may be carry-over from other donors' samples.

The chain links TRBV12-3 or TRBV12-4 to TRBJ2-7, with 8 nucleotides matching TRBD1. After removal of 2 bases from V and 5 bases from J, the junction contained 8 bases not matched to a gene. There are 15 residues in the CDR3. The CDR3 sequence is CASSLLDRGSDEQYF. The CDR3 nucleotides read TGTGCCAGCAGTTTATTAGACAGGGGAAGCGACGAGCAGTACTTC.

This clonotype came up a few times. The J gene is TRBJ2-1, the V gene TRBV11-2; weak D call: TRBD2 (5 bases). V was cut by 1 base and J by 10 bases, with 8 bases left in between. The CDR3 extends over 12 amino acids. Germline V lookup: CDR1 SGHAT, CDR2 FQNNGV. CDR3 bases: TGTGCCAGCAGCTTAGTTGGGGAGGAGCAGTTCTTC. Translation: CASSLVGEEQFF.

Worth noting for this clonotype: The junction departs from germline at one end; a sequencing error may be responsible. The J gene is TRBJ2-3, the V gene TRBV7-2; D is perhaps TRBD1 (5 bases). The CDR3 is 12 amino acids. Germline CDR1 reads SGHTA; CDR2 reads FQGNSA. CDR3 sequence reads: CASKGGTDTQYF. The CDR3, as DNA: TGTGCAAGCAAAGGGGGCACAGATACGCAGTATTTT.

The V and J genes are TRBV3-1 and TRBJ1-2, with 8 bases lining up with TRBD1. Trimming removed 0 bases from V and 6 bases from J; junction bases left unmatched: 9. The CDR3 extends over 16 amino acids. CDR1 LGHDT and CDR2 YNNKEL come from the germline V gene (reference sequence). CDR3 nucleotides: TGTGCCAGCAGCCAAGAGGCAGGGGGCGTCTGGGATGGCTACACCTTC. This encodes CASSQEAGGVWDGYTF. Looking up the rest from reference TRBV3-1 and TRBJ1-2 gives the full variable domain: DTAVSQTPKYLVTQMGNDKSIKCEQNLGHDTMYWYKQDSKKFLKIMFSYNNKELIINETVPNRFSPKSPDKAHLNLHINSLELGDSAVYFCASSQEAGGVWDGYTFGSGTRLTVV.

This clonotype has just a few counts. This chain's CDR3 is CASSPRLLETQYF. CDR3 nucleotide sequence: TGTGCCAGCAGTCCTAGGCTTTTGGAGACCCAGTACTTC. The chain carries TRBV2 and TRBJ2-5; D remains ambiguous. V was trimmed by 5 bases and J by 5 bases, leaving 12 bases between them. The CDR3 runs to 13 residues. The germline V gene has CDR1 SNHLY and CDR2 FYNNEI.

This chain uses TRBV19 with TRBJ2-1; a weak D match, TRBD2 (5 bases). Per germline, CDR1 LNHDA and CDR2 SQIVND (reference sequence). CDR3 length: 17 amino acids. Deletions cut 3 bases from V and 6 bases from J, with 21 bases between. CDR3 sequence: CASSIMVGGRLGNEQFF. The CDR3 bases are TGTGCCAGTAGTATCATGGTTGGTGGGAGATTGGGCAATGAGCAGTTCTTC.

The chain carries TRBV7-9 and TRBJ1-2, with 9 bases lining up with TRBD1. The CDR3 totals 14 residues. The junction had 5 bases not matched to a gene; V was cut back by 5 bases and J by 4 bases. CDR1 SEHNR and CDR2 FQNEAQ come from the germline V gene (reference sequence). CDR3 loop: CASSPTGGTYGYTF. Here the CDR3 DNA reads TGTGCCAGCAGCCCGACAGGGGGGACCTATGGCTACACCTTC.

This sequence joins TRBV6-2 or TRBV6-3 and TRBJ2-3; TRBD1 aligns across 8 bases. The CDR3 has 16 residues. From germline, CDR1 is MNHEY and CDR2 SVGEGT. After removal of 2 bases from V and 4 bases from J, the junction contained 8 bases not matched to a gene. Here the CDR3 reads CASSYRPGGRADTQYF. For the CDR3, the DNA is TGTGCCAGCAGTTACCGGCCAGGGGGCCGTGCAGATACGCAGTATTTT.

This clonotype was observed a handful of times. This chain uses TRBV7-9 with TRBJ2-1; weak D call: TRBD2 (6 bases). The CDR3 contains 16 residues. From germline, CDR1 is SEHNR and CDR2 FQNEAQ (reference sequence). V was cut by 6 bases and J by 0 bases, with 15 bases left in between. CDR3 in DNA: TGTGCCAGCAGGCTAAGCGGGTTTAGCTCCTACAATGAGCAGTTCTTC. This sequence encodes CASRLSGFSSYNEQFF.

This sequence joins TRBV19 and TRBJ2-5; 9 bases are a match to TRBD1. CDR1 is LNHDA, CDR2 SQIVND, per germline (reference sequence). The CDR3 length is 14 residues. After removal of 6 bases from V and 2 bases from J, the junction contained 4 bases not matched to a gene. CDR3 nucleotides: TGTGCCAGTAGGCCGGGACAGGGTCAAGAGACCCAGTACTTC. Translation gives CASRPGQGQETQYF.

This chain connects TRBV20-1 to TRBJ2-1; 11 nucleotides align to TRBD2. The V gene end was trimmed by 0 bases and the J gene end by 6 bases; junction bases not matched to a gene: 4. CDR3 length: 15 residues. Looked up from germline, CDR1 is DFQATT and CDR2 is SNEGSKA (reference sequence). The CDR3 is CSARDRTSGSNEQFF. CDR3 DNA sequence: TGCAGTGCTAGAGATCGGACTAGCGGGTCCAATGAGCAGTTCTTC.

V gene TRBV20-1 combines with J gene TRBJ1-4, with D tentatively TRBD1 (5 bases). This CDR3 region has 13 residues. CDR1 and CDR2 (germline): DFQATT, SNEGSKA (reference sequence). CDR3 sequence (DNA): TGCAGCTCCTACAGGAGCGGTAATGAAAAACTGTTTTTT. It yields the protein CSSYRSGNEKLFF.